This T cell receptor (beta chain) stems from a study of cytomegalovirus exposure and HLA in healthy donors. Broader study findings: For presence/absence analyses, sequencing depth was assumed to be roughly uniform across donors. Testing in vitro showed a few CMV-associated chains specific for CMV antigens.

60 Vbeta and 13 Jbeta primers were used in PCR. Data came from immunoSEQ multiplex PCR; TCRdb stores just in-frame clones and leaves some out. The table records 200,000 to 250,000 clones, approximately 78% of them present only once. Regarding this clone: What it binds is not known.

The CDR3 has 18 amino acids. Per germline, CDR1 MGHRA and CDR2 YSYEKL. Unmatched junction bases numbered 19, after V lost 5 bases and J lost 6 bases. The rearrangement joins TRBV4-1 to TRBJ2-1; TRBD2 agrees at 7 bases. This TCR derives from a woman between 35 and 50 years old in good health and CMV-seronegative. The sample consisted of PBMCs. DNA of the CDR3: TGCGCCAGCAGCGTACAACCTCCGGGACTACAAGGGGTCAATGAGCAGTTCTTC. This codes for CASSVQPPGLQGVNEQFF.